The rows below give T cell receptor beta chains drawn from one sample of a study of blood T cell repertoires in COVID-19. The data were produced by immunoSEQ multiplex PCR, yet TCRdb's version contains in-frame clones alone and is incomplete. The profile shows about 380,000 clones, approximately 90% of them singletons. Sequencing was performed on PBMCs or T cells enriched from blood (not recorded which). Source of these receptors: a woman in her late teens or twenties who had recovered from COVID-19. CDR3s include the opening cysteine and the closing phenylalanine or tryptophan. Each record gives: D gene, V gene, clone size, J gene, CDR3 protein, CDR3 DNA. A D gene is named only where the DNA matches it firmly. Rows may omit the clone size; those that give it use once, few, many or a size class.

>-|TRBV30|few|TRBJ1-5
CAWSFRQGSNQPQHF
TGTGCCTGGAGCTTTCGGCAGGGGAGCAATCAGCCCCAGCATTTT
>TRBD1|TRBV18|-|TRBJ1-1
CASSPQGARATEAFF
TGTGCCAGCTCACCACAGGGGGCGCGGGCCACTGAAGCTTTCTTT
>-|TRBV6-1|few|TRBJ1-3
CASSEAPQGGNTIYF
TGTGCCAGCAGTGAAGCCCCCCAGGGCGGAAACACCATATATTTT
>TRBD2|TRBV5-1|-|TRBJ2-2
CASREGTSGTGELFF
TGCGCCAGCAGGGAGGGGACTAGCGGGACCGGGGAGCTGTTTTTT
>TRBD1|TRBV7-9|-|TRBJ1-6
CASSLETPGQGLLSPLHF
TGTGCCAGCAGCTTAGAAACGCCGGGACAGGGCCTTTTGTCACCCCTCCACTTT
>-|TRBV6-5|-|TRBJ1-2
CASNRANYGYTF
TGTGCCAGCAACAGGGCTAACTATGGCTACACCTTC
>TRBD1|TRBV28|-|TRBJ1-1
CASSLLGQTNTEAFF
TGTGCCAGCAGTTTATTGGGACAGACTAACACTGAAGCTTTCTTT
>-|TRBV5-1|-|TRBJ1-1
CASSLTGNTEAFF
TGCGCCAGCAGCTTGACAGGGAACACTGAAGCTTTCTTT
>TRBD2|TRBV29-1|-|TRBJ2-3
CSVDEAGGRTDTQYF
TGCAGCGTTGATGAAGCGGGGGGCCGCACAGATACGCAGTATTTT
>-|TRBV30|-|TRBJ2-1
CAWSEGGDYNEQFF
TGTGCCTGGAGTGAGGGGGGGGATTACAATGAGCAGTTCTTC
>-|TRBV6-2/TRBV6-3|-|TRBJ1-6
CASSSDSSYNSPLHF
TGTGCCAGCAGTTCGGACAGCTCCTATAATTCACCCCTCCACTTT
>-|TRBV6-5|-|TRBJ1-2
CASRPSPGVRYGYTF
TGTGCCAGCAGGCCTAGCCCCGGCGTACGGTATGGCTACACCTTC
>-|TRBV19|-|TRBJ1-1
CATAGEPNTEAFF
TGTGCCACCGCAGGGGAACCGAACACTGAAGCTTTCTTT
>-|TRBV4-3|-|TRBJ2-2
CASSSTASGELFF
TGCGCCAGCAGCTCAACTGCCTCCGGGGAGCTGTTTTTT
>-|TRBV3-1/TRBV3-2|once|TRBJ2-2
CASSHPEGTSNTGELFF
TGTGCCAGCAGCCATCCGGAGGGGACTTCGAACACCGGGGAGCTGTTTTTT
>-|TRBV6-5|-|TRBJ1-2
CASTREVGRVGYTF
TGTGCCAGTACCAGGGAAGTTGGTAGGGTTGGCTACACCTTC
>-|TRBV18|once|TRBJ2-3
CASSPGGTDTQYF
TGTGCCAGCTCACCAGGAGGCACAGATACGCAGTATTTT